This T cell receptor beta chain was recorded in a study of cytomegalovirus exposure and HLA in healthy donors. This CDR3 contains 14 residues. Unmatched junction bases numbered 5, after V lost 5 bases and J lost 3 bases. Germline CDR1 and CDR2: SGHTA and FQGNSA. With 60 Vbeta and 13 Jbeta primers, the PCR was carried out. Produced via immunoSEQ multiplex PCR; TCRdb's table is partial and in-frame only. Among about 110,000 clones, 80% were seen once, and the ten largest hold around 0.24%. This rearrangement joins TRBV7-2 to TRBJ1-2, with 8 positions matching TRBD1. The TCR comes from a man aged 45-65 years in good health and CMV-seronegative. The sample consisted of PBMCs. DNA for the CDR3: TGTGCCAGCAGCCCAGGGGGCCAGTACTATGGCTACACCTTC. Translation: CASSPGGQYYGYTF.